Following are 6 T cell receptor beta chains from one sample sequenced in a study of blood T cells in healthy people across ages. Alongside a J-beta primer mix, a sample-barcoded 5' primer served in a second PCR lasting roughly 7 to 11 cycles. TCRdb called the 5' RACE reads again in MiXCR, with one record for every CDR3 protein. Of about 800,000 distinct CDR3 sequences listed, 20% to 25% are singletons. This same sample was also taken into another study, of T cells of mothers and their children.

The sample consisted of blood. The receptor source for this set is a boy aged 10-17 years in good health.

This clonotype has just a few counts. The chain is built from TRBV6-2 or TRBV6-3 and TRBJ2-1; 7 bases line up with TRBD2. The J call may be mistaken, given a closer DNA end match to TRBJ2-7. This CDR3 comprises 15 residues. CDR1 is MNHEY, CDR2 SVGEGT, per germline. CDR3 DNA sequence: TGTGCCAGCAGTCCCGGACTAGACTCAGCCTACGAGCAGTACTTC. It encodes CASSPGLDSAYEQYF.

This clonotype was picked up a small number of times. V is TRBV7-9 and J is TRBJ2-5; tentative D call: TRBD1 (6 bases). The last part of the DNA fits TRBJ2-7 better; the J call may be wrong. CDR1 is SEHNR, CDR2 FQNEAQ, per germline (reference sequence). CDR3 length equals 16 residues. The CDR3 nucleotides are TGTGCCAGCAGCCTTAGGGATAATACAGGGACCTACGAGCAGTACTTC. It encodes CASSLRDNTGTYEQYF.

The chain recombines TRBV19 with TRBJ2-1; the match to TRBD2 covers 9 bases. Trimming at V came to 3 bases and at J to 8 bases, leaving 23 bases not matched to a gene. This CDR3 has 20 residues. Germline V gene lookup returns CDR1 LNHDA and CDR2 SQIVND (reference sequence). The DNA of the CDR3 is TGTGCCAGTAGTATTGGCGGGAGGGCGAGTACTGGGGGCTTCTTTCATGAGCAGTTCTTC. Translation gives CASSIGGRASTGGFFHEQFF.

This clonotype was recorded at least ten times. For the CDR3, the DNA is TGCAGCGTTGGTCGGGACAATTTCCCTAGGGAGCAGTTCTTC. Its protein product is CSVGRDNFPREQFF. V usage is TRBV29-1 and J usage is TRBJ2-1, with D possibly being TRBD1 (6 bases). This CDR3 spans 14 amino acids. Trimming left V 4 bases short and J 10 bases short, with 20 bases between. The germline gives CDR1 SQVTM, CDR2 ANQGSEA.

The rearrangement links TRBV6-2 or TRBV6-3 to TRBJ2-7, with D unclear. CDR1 and CDR2 from the germline V gene are MNHEY and SVGEGT. The V and J ends lost 2 bases and 3 bases respectively, with 11 bases between them. The CDR3 has 14 amino acids. For the CDR3, the DNA is TGTGCCAGCAGTTACGACGACTTAGACTACGAGCAGTACTTC. Protein: CASSYDDLDYEQYF.

In its sample, this clonotype was seen a few times. This chain connects TRBV7-2 to TRBJ1-5; D gene unclear. The CDR3 extends over 16 amino acids. The ends were cut back, 1 base at V and 3 bases at J, with 13 bases in the middle. Looked up from germline, CDR1 is SGHTA and CDR2 is FQGNSA. The CDR3 DNA follows: TGTGCCAGCAGCTTAGGGGTAGCCAGCCCCAATCAGCCCCAGCATTTT. Translating gives CASSLGVASPNQPQHF. Full variable domain (missing parts from reference TRBV7-2 and TRBJ1-5): GAGVSQSPSNKVTEKGKDVELRCDPISGHTALYWYRQSLGQGLEFLIYFQGNSAPDKSGLPSDRFSAERTGGSVSTLTIQRTQQEDSAVYLCASSLGVASPNQPQHFGDGTRLSIL.